One and the same sample provided the 12 T cell receptor beta chains below, sequenced in a study of cytomegalovirus exposure and HLA in healthy donors. Both 60 Vbeta primers and 13 Jbeta primers went into the PCR. Measured with immunoSEQ multiplex PCR; TCRdb has only the in-frame clones, and not every one. The sample yields some 74,000 clones, 60% to 75% seen once. Sequenced material: PBMCs. Receptors originate from a man aged 35-49 years in good health and CMV-seropositive.

The sample holds one count of this clone. The rearrangement links TRBV28 to TRBJ2-3; maybe TRBD2 (5 bases). Per the germline V gene, CDR1 is MDHEN and CDR2 is SYDVKM. The germline V and J ends were trimmed by 0 bases and 0 bases, with 10 bases remaining between them. The CDR3 consists of 16 residues. The CDR3 region is CASSLWSSTSTDTQYF. The CDR3 DNA sequence: TGTGCCAGCAGTTTATGGTCTAGCACTAGCACAGATACGCAGTATTTT.

The CDR3 coding sequence is TGTGCCAGCGACAGGGTAGGGAACACTGAAGCTTTCTTT. This sequence encodes CASDRVGNTEAFF. This rearrangement joins TRBV7-3 to TRBJ1-1; 7 bases agree with TRBD1. Trimming took 8 bases from V and 1 from J; bases not matched to a gene: 4. The CDR3 covers 13 residues. Germline V CDR1 and CDR2: SGHTA, FQGTGA.

Comment on this clone: The junction departs from germline at one end; a sequencing error may be responsible. CDR3 residues: CASSQEGAVWPF. In nucleotides, the CDR3 is TGTGCCAGCAGCCAAGAGGGAGCAGTCTGGCCTTTT. The chain recombines TRBV14 with TRBJ1-4; D is uncertain. Germline V gives CDR1 SGHDN, CDR2 FVKESK. This CDR3 has 12 amino acids.

A few counts support this clone. V is TRBV7-9 and J is TRBJ1-5; 7 positions match TRBD1. The germline CDR1 and CDR2 sequences are SEHNR and FQNEAQ (reference sequence). CDR3 size: 14 residues. After removal of 4 bases from V and 4 bases from J, the junction contained 4 bases not matched to a gene. DNA for the CDR3: TGTGCCAGCAGCTCGGGACAGCCTAATCAGCCCCAGCATTTT. This sequence encodes CASSSGQPNQPQHF. Full variable domain (remainder filled in from reference TRBV7-9 and TRBJ1-5): DTGVSQNPRHKITKRGQNVTFRCDPISEHNRLYWYRQTLGQGPEFLTYFQNEAQLEKSRLLSDRFSAERPKGSFSTLEIQRTEQGDSAMYLCASSSGQPNQPQHFGDGTRLSIL.

This clone was seen only a few times. V gene TRBV6-1 combines with J gene TRBJ2-3, with TRBD2 matching 12 bases. This CDR3 has 16 residues. Germline CDR1 reads MNHNS; CDR2 reads SASEGT. V gave up 4 bases and J gave up 4 bases; unmatched junction bases: 6. The CDR3 loop reads CASSVTSGGGADTQYF. CDR3 nucleotide sequence: TGTGCCAGCAGTGTGACTAGCGGGGGAGGAGCAGATACGCAGTATTTT.

The V call is TRBV7-2, the J call TRBJ2-7; TRBD1 might be the D (6 bases). The ends were cut back, 2 bases at V and 2 bases at J, with 10 bases in the middle. Germline V gene sequence: CDR1 SGHTA, CDR2 FQGNSA. CDR3 length equals 14 residues. DNA of the CDR3: TGTGCCAGCAGCTTATTGGACAGAACCTACGAGCAGTACTTC. It yields the protein CASSLLDRTYEQYF.

V is TRBV2 and J is TRBJ1-2; TRBD1 matches 12 bases. The germline V gene has CDR1 SNHLY and CDR2 FYNNEI. The CDR3 consists of 16 residues. Losses at the gene ends were 3 bases for V and 7 bases for J; bases not matched to a gene: 9. CDR3 amino acids: CASSELGQGAFFGYTF. In nucleotides, the CDR3 is TGTGCCAGCAGTGAGCTGGGACAGGGGGCTTTTTTTGGCTACACCTTC.

The chain joins TRBV7-6 to TRBJ2-1, with a possible D match to TRBD1 (6 bases). Germline CDR1 is SGHVS and CDR2 is FNYEAQ. This CDR3 contains 16 residues. Trimming removed 1 base from V and 1 base from J, with 11 bases in between. Here the CDR3 reads CASSLGTQGSYNEQFF. CDR3 DNA sequence: TGTGCCAGCAGCTTAGGTACCCAGGGGTCCTACAATGAGCAGTTCTTC.

The J gene is TRBJ1-5, the V gene TRBV28, with 7 bases fitting TRBD1. Germline assignment: CDR1 MDHEN and CDR2 SYDVKM. The CDR3 runs to 14 residues. J gave up 6 bases and V 1 base, and 3 bases lay outside the gene matches. The CDR3 loop reads CASSLFRGSQPQHF. For the CDR3, the DNA is TGTGCCAGCAGTTTATTCAGGGGGTCTCAGCCCCAGCATTTT.

This clone was observed a handful of times. The genes are TRBV5-1 and TRBJ1-3; weak D call: TRBD1 (5 bases). V shed 0 bases and J shed 2 bases, with 9 bases lying between them. Looked up from germline, CDR1 is SGHRS and CDR2 is YFSETQ. This CDR3 contains 15 residues. CDR3 in DNA: TGCGCCAGCAGCTTGGCCTTAGGGGCTGGAAACACCATATATTTT. Translation: CASSLALGAGNTIYF. Combining the CDR3 with reference TRBV5-1 and TRBJ1-3 gives the whole variable domain KAGVTQTPRYLIKTRGQQVTLSCSPISGHRSVSWYQQTPGQGLQFLFEYFSETQRNKGNFPGRFSGRQFSNSRSEMNVSTLELGDSALYLCASSLALGAGNTIYFGEGSWLTVV.

This rearrangement joins TRBV9 to TRBJ2-1; the match to TRBD2 covers 8 bases. Losses at the gene ends were 1 base for V and 8 bases for J; bases not matched to a gene: 8. The CDR3 consists of 15 residues. CDR1 and CDR2 from the germline V gene are SGDLS and YYNGEE. The CDR3: CASSVFGLADDEQFF. CDR3 sequence (DNA): TGTGCCAGCAGCGTATTCGGACTAGCAGACGATGAGCAGTTCTTC.

V gene TRBV11-2 combines with J gene TRBJ2-1; possible D gene TRBD1, 6 bases. The V gene's germline CDR1 is SGHAT and CDR2 FQNNGV. This CDR3 comprises 14 residues. V lost 5 bases and J lost 1, with 9 bases in between. Here the CDR3 DNA reads TGTGCCAGCAGCCCCCAGGGGTCCTACAATGAGCAGTTCTTC. The encoded protein is CASSPQGSYNEQFF.